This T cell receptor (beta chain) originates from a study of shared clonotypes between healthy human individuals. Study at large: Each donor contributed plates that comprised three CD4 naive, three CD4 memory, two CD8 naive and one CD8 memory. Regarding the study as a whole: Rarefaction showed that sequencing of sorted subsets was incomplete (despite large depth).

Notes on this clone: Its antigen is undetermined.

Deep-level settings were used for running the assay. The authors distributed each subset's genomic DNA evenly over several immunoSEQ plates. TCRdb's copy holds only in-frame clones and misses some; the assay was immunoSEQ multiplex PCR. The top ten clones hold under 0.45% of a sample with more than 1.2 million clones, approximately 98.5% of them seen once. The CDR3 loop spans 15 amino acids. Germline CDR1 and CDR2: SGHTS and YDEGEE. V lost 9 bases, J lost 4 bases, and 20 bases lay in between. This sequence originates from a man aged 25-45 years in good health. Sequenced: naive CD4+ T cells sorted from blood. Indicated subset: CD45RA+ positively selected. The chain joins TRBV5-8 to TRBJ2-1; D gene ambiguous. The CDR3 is CATRPNSRSYNEQFF. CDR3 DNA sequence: TGTGCCACTAGGCCTAATAGTCGAAGTTACAATGAGCAGTTCTTC.